The clone carrying this TCR beta chain was observed a few times. Germline CDR1 SGHNT, CDR2 YYREEE (reference sequence). This CDR3 is built from 16 residues. J lost 7 bases, V lost 1 base, and 8 bases had no gene match. The study gave focal radiation plus ipilimumab CTLA-4 blockade to patients with chemo-refractory metastatic non-small-cell lung cancer. The data are from a study of radiotherapy plus CTLA-4 blockade in lung cancer. Overall study context: Objective responses were seen in 18% of patients, disease control in around 31%.

Clones were read by immunoSEQ multiplex PCR, and TCRdb kept only the in-frame ones, dropping some. The profile shows roughly 80,000 clones, about 78% of them singletons. The sequence was obtained from a human donor with non-small cell lung cancer who had a partial response to radiotherapy plus ipilimumab. Some clones in this sample may be carry-over from other donors' samples. Sequenced here: peripheral blood, sampled from a patient treated with radiotherapy plus ipilimumab. V and J are TRBV5-4 and TRBJ2-1, with 10 bases aligning to TRBD2. The CDR3 sequence: CASSLRQLAGMNEQFF. Written as DNA, the CDR3 is TGTGCCAGCAGCTTGCGTCAACTAGCGGGGATGAATGAGCAGTTCTTC. The whole variable domain, filled in from reference TRBV5-4 and TRBJ2-1, reads ETGVTQSPTHLIKTRGQQVTLRCSSQSGHNTVSWYQQALGQGPQFIFQYYREEENGRGNFPPRFSGLQFPNYSSELNVNALELDDSALYLCASSLRQLAGMNEQFFGPGTRLTVL.